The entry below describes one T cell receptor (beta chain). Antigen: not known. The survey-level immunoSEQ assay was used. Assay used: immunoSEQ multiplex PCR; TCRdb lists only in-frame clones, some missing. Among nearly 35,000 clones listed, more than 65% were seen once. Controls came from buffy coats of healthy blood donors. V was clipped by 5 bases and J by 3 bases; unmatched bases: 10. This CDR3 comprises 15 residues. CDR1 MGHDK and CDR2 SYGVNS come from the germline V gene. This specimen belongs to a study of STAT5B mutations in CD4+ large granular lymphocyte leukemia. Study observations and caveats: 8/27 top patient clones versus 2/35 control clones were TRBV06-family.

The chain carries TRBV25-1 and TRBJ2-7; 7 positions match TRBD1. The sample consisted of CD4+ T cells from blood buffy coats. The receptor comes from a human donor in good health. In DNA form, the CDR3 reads TGTGCCAGCAGTTATTACAGGGGAGCCTACTACGAGCAGTACTTC. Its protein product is CASSYYRGAYYEQYF.